The following is a TCR beta chain sequence with its context. Its antigen is as yet unknown. RNA extraction gave at least 5 micrograms of total RNA per sample. The data derive from a study of blood T cells in healthy people across ages. The V gene lost 3 bases and the J gene lost 0 bases, with 13 bases spanning the gap. This CDR3 contains 16 residues. Germline loops: CDR1 SGDLS, CDR2 YYNGEE. The use of a sample-barcoded 5' primer and a J-beta primer mix characterized a second PCR of 7 to 11 cycles. In TCRdb, the 5' RACE reads were re-called with MiXCR into one record per CDR3 protein. The data hold more than 1,400,000 distinct CDR3 sequences, with around 42% observed a single time. Study-level points and caveats: Whereas aged donors had fewer naive CD4+ cells, long-lived donors had more of them and higher diversity.

The sequence came from a woman aged 18-30 years in good health. The material sequenced was blood. The rearrangement joins TRBV9 to TRBJ1-3; no clear D. The CDR3 reads CASSAEGHSSGNTIYF. DNA of the CDR3: TGTGCCAGCAGCGCAGAAGGGCACAGCTCTGGAAACACCATATATTTT.